A selection of T cell receptor beta chains follows, all from one sample in a study of T-cell reconstitution after alpha-beta-depleted transplantation in children. Using its own MiXCR run on the PCR reads, TCRdb lists one record per CDR3 protein. The sample consists of fewer than 400,000 distinct CDR3 sequences, roughly 21% of them appearing once. Sequenced material: PBMCs, mostly from graft donor cells, taken 180 days after TCRalphabeta/CD19-depleted stem cell transplant. These TCRs come from a male patient aged 10-17 years who had a stem cell transplant for acute lymphoblastic leukemia, so the T cells may come from the graft donor. Each CDR3 is given with its conserved first and last residue. The order of the fields is CDR3 protein, CDR3 DNA, V gene, D gene, clone size, J gene. The D gene is left open where the match is weak. Size is stated for part of the rows, as once, few or many counts, or as a class when the clone is expanded.

CASSLAGQSTDTQYF	TGCGCCAGCAGCTTGGCGGGACAGAGCACAGATACGCAGTATTTT	TRBV5-1	TRBD1	NA	TRBJ2-3
CASSLPIRGDTQYF	TGTGCCAGCAGTTTGCCTATACGGGGTGATACGCAGTATTTT	TRBV28	NA	NA	TRBJ2-3
CASSLGPRAGELFF	TGTGCCAGCAGCTTAGGTCCCAGGGCCGGGGAGCTGTTTTTT	TRBV7-6	NA	NA	TRBJ2-2
CASGETQYF	TGTGCCAGCGGGGAGACCCAGTACTTC	TRBV12-3/TRBV12-4	NA	many	TRBJ2-5
CASSKKNQETQYF	TGTGCCAGCAGCAAGAAGAACCAAGAGACCCAGTACTTC	TRBV21-1	NA	NA	TRBJ2-5
CASSRGRLDEQFF	TGTGCCAGCAGCAGAGGGCGATTGGATGAGCAGTTCTTC	TRBV5-5	NA	NA	TRBJ2-1
CASSLGTGVRQPQHF	TGTGCCAGCAGCCTCGGGACAGGGGTCCGTCAGCCCCAGCATTTT	TRBV11-2	TRBD1	few	TRBJ1-5
CASSQVGRYSNQPQHF	TGTGCCAGCAGCCAAGTCGGGAGATATAGCAATCAGCCCCAGCATTTT	TRBV14	NA	NA	TRBJ1-5
CSARLPGEKLFF	TGCAGTGCTCGTCTGCCGGGAGAAAAACTGTTTTTT	TRBV20-1	NA	NA	TRBJ1-4
CASSHANYGYTF	TGTGCCAGCAGCCATGCTAACTATGGCTACACCTTC	TRBV3-1	NA	few	TRBJ1-2
CASSWGGRNEQFF	TGCGCCAGCAGCTGGGGGGGGAGGAATGAGCAGTTCTTC	TRBV5-1	TRBD2	few	TRBJ2-1
CASSLIPGGARYEQYF	TGTGCCAGCAGTCTAATTCCCGGCGGAGCGCGCTACGAGCAGTACTTC	TRBV27	NA	NA	TRBJ2-7
CAIRARYGYTF	TGTGCCATCCGGGCGCGGTATGGCTACACCTTC	TRBV6-5	NA	few	TRBJ1-2
CASSQPQGSDTQYF	TGCGCCAGCAGCCAACCACAGGGTTCGGATACGCAGTATTTT	TRBV4-1	NA	few	TRBJ2-3
CSASSIAGVHEQYF	TGCAGTGCTTCTTCGATAGCGGGAGTGCACGAGCAGTACTTC	TRBV20-1	TRBD2	NA	TRBJ2-7
CASSLTQRGPNEQFF	TGTGCCAGCAGCTTAACCCAGCGGGGCCCCAATGAGCAGTTCTTC	TRBV7-3	TRBD2	NA	TRBJ2-1
CASSLLKGDEQFF	TGCGCCAGCAGCCTCCTTAAGGGCGATGAGCAGTTCTTC	TRBV5-1	NA	NA	TRBJ2-1
CASSPGQGSTGELFF	TGTGCCAGCAGCCCGGGACAGGGGTCTACCGGGGAGCTGTTTTTT	TRBV7-2	TRBD1	many	TRBJ2-2
CASSALGERTEAFF	TGTGCCAGCAGCGCCCTCGGGGAACGAACTGAAGCTTTCTTT	TRBV9	NA	NA	TRBJ1-1
CASSGVDTRGINEQFF	TGTGCCAGCAGTGGGGTAGACACCCGAGGTATCAATGAGCAGTTCTTC	TRBV12-3/TRBV12-4	NA	NA	TRBJ2-1
CASARGGRYSTDTQYF	TGTGCCTCCGCGCGTGGGGGTCGCTACTCCACAGATACGCAGTATTTT	TRBV12-3/TRBV12-4	NA	many	TRBJ2-3
CSALMDRGPYEQYF	TGCAGTGCCCTAATGGACAGGGGACCCTACGAGCAGTACTTC	TRBV20-1	TRBD1	few	TRBJ2-7
CASSRRQGAGNTIYF	TGTGCCAGCAGCCGAAGACAGGGGGCGGGAAACACCATATATTTT	TRBV13	TRBD1	NA	TRBJ1-3
CASSLWGPEYGYTF	TGTGCCAGCAGCTTATGGGGGCCGGAGTATGGCTACACCTTC	TRBV7-6	NA	few	TRBJ1-2
CASSYKILDGYTF	TGTGCCAGCAGTTACAAGATCTTGGATGGCTACACCTTC	TRBV6-6	NA	NA	TRBJ1-2
CASSFGIPQGVYEQYF	TGTGCCAGCAGTTTTGGGATCCCCCAGGGGGTTTACGAGCAGTACTTC	TRBV27	TRBD1	few	TRBJ2-7
CASSLGTSRTYEQYF	TGTGCCAGCAGCCTAGGGACTAGCAGAACCTACGAGCAGTACTTC	TRBV11-1	TRBD2	NA	TRBJ2-7
CASSQSRGRRETQYF	TGTGCCAGCAGCCAGAGCAGGGGGCGCCGGGAGACCCAGTACTTC	TRBV7-7	TRBD1	NA	TRBJ2-5
CASSDRTGRSGANVLTF	TGTGCCAGCAGCGACAGGACAGGACGCTCTGGGGCCAACGTCCTGACTTTC	TRBV7-8	TRBD1	few	TRBJ2-6
CASIHEEQYF	TGTGCCAGCATACATGAAGAGCAGTACTTC	TRBV21-1	NA	NA	TRBJ2-7
CASSYLLRAGDTQYF	TGTGCCAGCAGTTACCTTTTGCGGGCCGGGGATACGCAGTATTTT	TRBV6-5	NA	NA	TRBJ2-3
CAAGFSMNTEAFF	TGTGCCGCAGGGTTCTCTATGAACACTGAAGCTTTCTTT	TRBV6-1	NA	NA	TRBJ1-1
CASSSNPAGQETQYF	TGTGCCAGCAGTTCAAACCCAGCGGGACAAGAGACCCAGTACTTC	TRBV6-5	TRBD2	NA	TRBJ2-5
CASSAMRDYAYEQYF	TGTGCCAGCAGCGCCATGCGGGACTACGCCTACGAGCAGTACTTC	TRBV7-9	TRBD2	NA	TRBJ2-7
CASSPGQWTDSGELFF	TGCGCCAGCAGCCCGGGACAGTGGACCGATAGCGGGGAGCTGTTTTTT	TRBV5-1	TRBD1	few	TRBJ2-2
CASSRIAGQEELFF	TGCGCCAGCAGCCGAATAGCGGGACAAGAGGAGCTGTTTTTT	TRBV5-1	TRBD2	NA	TRBJ2-2
CASSIGEVFEQFF	TGTGCCAGTAGTATTGGGGAGGTCTTCGAGCAGTTCTTC	TRBV19	NA	few	TRBJ2-1
CASSETAKDSGGGYEQYF	TGTGCCAGCAGTGAAACCGCCAAGGATTCAGGGGGCGGCTACGAGCAGTACTTC	TRBV25-1	TRBD1	NA	TRBJ2-7
CASSSRGTSSTDTQYF	TGTGCCAGCAGCTCCAGGGGGACCTCTAGCACAGATACGCAGTATTTT	TRBV7-9	TRBD1	once	TRBJ2-3
CASRGGRHGYTF	TGTGCCAGTAGAGGAGGGAGGCATGGCTACACCTTC	TRBV6-5	NA	NA	TRBJ1-2
CASIPPGVGQVISYEQYF	TGTGCCAGCATCCCCCCCGGGGTGGGACAGGTGATTTCCTACGAGCAGTACTTC	TRBV11-2	TRBD1	few	TRBJ2-7
CAIRGDRGRDEQFF	TGTGCCATCAGGGGGGACAGGGGGCGAGATGAGCAGTTCTTC	TRBV10-3	TRBD1	many	TRBJ2-1
CASSLVAGTLYEQYF	TGCGCCAGCAGCTTGGTGGCAGGGACTCTCTACGAGCAGTACTTC	TRBV5-1	NA	few	TRBJ2-7
CASSQLGRGSYNEQFF	TGTGCCAGCAGCCAACTCGGGAGGGGCTCCTACAATGAGCAGTTCTTC	TRBV3-1	TRBD2	few	TRBJ2-1
CASSLAWGTADTQYF	TGCGCCAGCAGCTTGGCCTGGGGGACGGCAGATACGCAGTATTTT	TRBV5-4	NA	NA	TRBJ2-3
CASSPQGVLAENTGELFF	TGTGCCAGCAGCCCACAAGGGGTCCTAGCGGAGAACACCGGGGAGCTGTTTTTT	TRBV11-1	TRBD2	NA	TRBJ2-2